A single sample gave rise to the 11 T cell receptor beta chains below, sequenced in a study of shared clonotypes between healthy human individuals. Here immunoSEQ multiplex PCR was the method, and the copy in TCRdb shows in-frame clones only, minus some. The sample consists of 450,000 to 500,000 clones, 70% to 80% of them appearing once. Sequences were obtained from PBMCs. The receptors stem from a woman aged 40 to 55 in good health. Some clones in this sample may be carry-over from other donors' samples.

This clone was counted a few times. Other DNA sequences of this sample code for an identical CDR3. The V and J genes are TRBV11-2 and TRBJ2-2, with D hard to call. V shed 3 bases and J shed 2 bases, with 1 base lying between them. CDR1 is SGHAT and CDR2 is FQNNGV in the germline V gene. The CDR3 has 12 residues. CDR3 sequence: CASSFNTGELFF. The CDR3 bases are TGTGCCAGCAGCTTCAACACCGGGGAGCTGTTTTTT.

The rearrangement joins TRBV9 to TRBJ2-5, with TRBD1 identical over 8 bases. The DNA matches TRBJ2-7 better at its end, which makes the J call doubtful. CDR3 length: 14 residues. CDR1 SGDLS and CDR2 YYNGEE come from the germline V gene. CDR3 DNA sequence: TGTGCCAGCAGCGTCTCACAGGGGGGCCCCGAGCAGTACTTC. It translates to CASSVSQGGPEQYF.

This clone was recorded only once. V and J are TRBV4-2 and TRBJ2-1; 7 nucleotides match TRBD2. CDR1 is LGHNA and CDR2 is YNFKEQ in the germline V gene. V gave up 4 bases and J gave up 9 bases; unmatched junction bases: 15. The CDR3 has 16 amino acids. The CDR3 region has the DNA TGTGCCAGCAGCCCGATGGAGGGTACGGGGGGTATTGAGCAGTTCTTC. This translates into CASSPMEGTGGIEQFF.

This clone rates as medium-sized. This sequence joins TRBV6-5 and TRBJ2-2; 7 bases align to TRBD1. After removal of 6 bases from V and 6 bases from J, the junction contained 4 bases not matched to a gene. CDR1 and CDR2 from the germline V gene are MNHEY and SVGAGI. The CDR3 covers 13 residues. The CDR3 DNA reads as TGTGCCAGCAGCACAGGGGACGCCGGGGAGCTGTTTTTT. Amino acids: CASSTGDAGELFF.

About this clone: A much larger clone lies a single base off, so this may be a read error. The sample has other DNA sequences that encode this CDR3 too. This chain joins TRBV11-2 and TRBJ1-1; the D is unclear. V lost 0 bases and J lost 0, with 2 bases in between. From germline, CDR1 is SGHAT and CDR2 FQNNGV. This CDR3 spans 13 amino acids. CDR3 sequence (DNA): TGTGCCAGCAGCTTAGAGCTGAACACTGAAGCTTTCTTT. This translates into CASSLELNTEAFF.

The rearrangement uses TRBV18 and TRBJ2-1, with TRBD1 identical over 9 bases. The V segment lost 4 bases and the J segment 9 bases; nucleotides outside the gene matches: 7. Germline assignment: CDR1 KGHSH and CDR2 LQKENI. The CDR3 has 14 residues. DNA of the CDR3: TGTGCCAGCTCACAAACCGACAGGGGGTTTGAGCAGTTCTTC. Translating it yields CASSQTDRGFEQFF. The whole variable domain, filled in from reference TRBV18 and TRBJ2-1, reads NAGVMQNPRHLVRRRGQEARLRCSPMKGHSHVYWYRQLPEEGLKFMVYLQKENIIDESGMPKERFSAEFPKEGPSILRIQQVVRGDSAAYFCASSQTDRGFEQFFGPGTRLTVL.

The V and J genes are TRBV18 and TRBJ2-2; the match to TRBD2 covers 13 bases. This CDR3 is 17 amino acids long. Germline assignment: CDR1 KGHSH and CDR2 LQKENI. With 3 bases clipped from V and 4 bases from J, the junction kept 5 bases outside the gene matches. The CDR3 spells CASSPGLAGLLTGELFF. As DNA, the CDR3 is TGTGCCAGCTCACCGGGACTAGCGGGACTTCTCACCGGGGAGCTGTTTTTT.

This clone came up once. Other nucleotide sequences in the sample specify the same CDR3. V is TRBV5-4 and J is TRBJ1-1; 8 nucleotides align to TRBD1. The CDR3 extends over 14 amino acids. The germline CDR1 and CDR2 sequences are SGHNT and YYREEE (reference sequence). V lost 0 bases to trimming and J lost 5 bases; unmatched junction nucleotides: 3. CDR3 nucleotides: TGTGCCAGCAGCTTGGGACAGGGGTCAACTGAAGCTTTCTTT. This codes for CASSLGQGSTEAFF.

The sample holds a few counts of this clone. The V and J genes are TRBV10-3 and TRBJ2-2; 8 bases align to TRBD2. Germline loops: CDR1 ENHRY, CDR2 SYGVKD. The V segment lost 2 bases and the J segment 7 bases; nucleotides outside the gene matches: 9. This CDR3 has 16 amino acids. CDR3 in DNA: TGTGCCATCAGTGAGGTGTCGGCGGGAGGTTTCGGGGAGCTGTTTTTT. This sequence encodes CAISEVSAGGFGELFF.

The V gene is TRBV27, the J gene TRBJ2-4; the D is unclear. This CDR3 is 18 amino acids long. CDR1 and CDR2 from the germline V gene are MNHEY and SMNVEV (reference sequence). V lost 2 bases, J lost 0 bases, and 17 bases lay in between. The CDR3 reads CASSLIPLATLAKNIQYF. Here the CDR3 DNA reads TGTGCCAGCAGTTTAATCCCCCTCGCCACACTAGCCAAAAACATTCAGTACTTC.

This chain uses TRBV19 with TRBJ2-1; the D gene is possibly TRBD1 (6 bases). Germline V gene sequence: CDR1 LNHDA, CDR2 SQIVND (reference sequence). The CDR3 is made up of 15 amino acids. V shed 1 base and J shed 11 bases, with 18 bases lying between them. The CDR3 DNA follows: TGTGCCAGTAGTATAGGTGAAGGGGCCGGGACAAAGCAGTTCTTC. Protein product: CASSIGEGAGTKQFF.